The 19 T cell receptor beta chains below all came from one sample that was sequenced in a study of CD8+ T cells in alopecia areata. Treatment defined: oral pan-JAK inhibitor, 5-10 mg twice daily. Reverse transcribed after extraction, RNA yielded cDNA as the sequencing template. Clones were read by immunoSEQ multiplex PCR, and TCRdb kept only the in-frame ones, dropping some. The data show about 190,000 clones, with approximately 56% seen just once and approximately 0.7% held by the top ten. Sequenced here: CD4+ T cells sorted from blood, sampled at week 4, from a patient treated with tofacitinib. The receptors originated from a human donor with alopecia areata.

The chain links TRBV7-2 to TRBJ1-2; no clear D. Germline V CDR1 and CDR2: SGHTA, FQGNSA. V was pared by 1 base and J by 7 bases, with 4 bases between. The CDR3 sequence is 11 residues long. For the CDR3, the DNA is TGTGCCAGCAGCTTAGACGGTGGCTACACCTTC. Translated: CASSLDGGYTF.

This clone has just a few counts. This rearrangement joins TRBV14 to TRBJ1-3, with D possibly being TRBD1 (6 bases). CDR1 is SGHDN and CDR2 is FVKESK in the germline V gene. CDR3 length: 13 residues. Trimming removed 8 bases at V and 1 base at J, with 9 bases between. The DNA of the CDR3 is TGTGCCAGCGGACAGACGTCTGGAAACACCATATATTTT. This codes for CASGQTSGNTIYF.

The chain carries TRBV30 and TRBJ2-2; the match to TRBD2 covers 12 bases. Unmatched junction bases numbered 4, after V lost 1 base and J lost 4 bases. Germline assignment: CDR1 GTSNPN and CDR2 SVGIG (reference sequence). The CDR3 consists of 16 residues. The CDR3 DNA follows: TGTGCCTGGAGTGGGACTAGCGGGGCTTTCACCGGGGAGCTGTTTTTT. As protein: CAWSGTSGAFTGELFF.

The J gene is TRBJ2-2, the V gene TRBV2; no clear D gene. The CDR3 is 14 residues long. The germline CDR1 and CDR2 sequences are SNHLY and FYNNEI. V lost 4 bases to trimming and J lost 1 base, with 7 bases between them. For the CDR3, the DNA is TGTGCCAGCAGTGTATGGGAGAACACCGGGGAGCTGTTTTTT. Its protein is CASSVWENTGELFF.

This chain links TRBV5-1 with TRBJ2-1, with 9 nucleotides matching TRBD2. Germline lookup yields CDR1 SGHRS and CDR2 YFSETQ. This CDR3 region has 15 residues. J lost 9 bases, V lost 3 bases, and 10 bases had no gene match. The CDR3 loop reads CASSSGVSGSFEQFF. CDR3 bases: TGCGCCAGCAGCTCTGGAGTTAGCGGGAGTTTTGAGCAGTTCTTC.

Concerning this clone: The same CDR3 can be traced to other DNA sequences in this sample. The chain recombines TRBV9 with TRBJ1-5; tentative D call: TRBD1 (5 bases). Trimming cost V 2 bases and J 1 base, with 7 bases left between them. Germline CDR1 reads SGDLS; CDR2 reads YYNGEE. This CDR3 is built from 14 residues. The CDR3 sequence: CASSVGGSNQPQHF. In DNA form, the CDR3 reads TGTGCCAGCAGCGTGGGGGGGAGCAATCAGCCCCAGCATTTT.

Concerning this clone: The sample holds other DNA sequences that translate to the same CDR3. V is TRBV9 and J is TRBJ2-5; D might be TRBD1 (6 bases). The CDR3 covers 12 residues. V was trimmed by 2 bases and J by 5 bases, leaving 7 bases between them. CDR1 SGDLS and CDR2 YYNGEE come from the germline V gene. The CDR3 loop is CASSVRGETQYF. For the CDR3, the DNA is TGTGCCAGCAGCGTCAGGGGTGAGACCCAGTACTTC.

This chain joins TRBV29-1 and TRBJ2-2; D call uncertain. V was shortened by 3 bases and J by 6 bases, with 11 bases between the two germline ends. Germline V gene lookup returns CDR1 SQVTM and CDR2 ANQGSEA. This CDR3 contains 13 residues. CDR3 DNA: TGCAGCGTTGAGATTTGGGCCCCCGGGGAGCTGTTTTTT. It specifies CSVEIWAPGELFF.

In its sample, this clone was seen once. The J gene is TRBJ1-2, the V gene TRBV10-3, with D perhaps matching TRBD1 (5 bases). The CDR3 spans 13 residues. Trimming cost V 10 bases and J 0 bases, with 12 bases left between them. CDR1 is ENHRY, CDR2 SYGVKD, per germline. CDR3 loop: CATGTSPNYGYTF. CDR3 nucleotide sequence: TGTGCCACCGGGACCTCTCCTAACTATGGCTACACCTTC.

The chain employs TRBV30 and TRBJ2-7; possible D gene TRBD1, 5 bases. The CDR3 contains 12 residues. V lost 3 bases and J lost 6, with 12 bases in between. Germline V lookup: CDR1 GTSNPN, CDR2 SVGIG (reference sequence). As DNA, the CDR3 is TGTGCCTGGAGATTGTGGGGCGGCGAGCAGTACTTC. Amino acid sequence: CAWRLWGGEQYF. Complete variable domain (other parts from reference TRBV30 and TRBJ2-7): SQTIHQWPATLVQPVGSPLSLECTVEGTSNPNLYWYRQAAGRGLQLLFYSVGIGQISSEVPQNLSASRPQDRQFILSSKKLLLSDSGFYLCAWRLWGGEQYFGPGTRLTVT.

The rearrangement links TRBV5-1 to TRBJ1-1; D is possibly TRBD1 (5 bases). Germline lookup yields CDR1 SGHRS and CDR2 YFSETQ. V was shortened by 2 bases and J by 3 bases, with 8 bases between the two germline ends. This CDR3 comprises 13 residues. The chain's CDR3 is CASSFDRHTEAFF. CDR3 DNA: TGCGCCAGCAGCTTCGACAGACACACTGAAGCTTTCTTT. The complete variable domain, with remaining parts taken from reference TRBV5-1 and TRBJ1-1, reads KAGVTQTPRYLIKTRGQQVTLSCSPISGHRSVSWYQQTPGQGLQFLFEYFSETQRNKGNFPGRFSGRQFSNSRSEMNVSTLELGDSALYLCASSFDRHTEAFFGQGTRLTVV.

The chain combines TRBV2 with TRBJ2-5; D gene ambiguous. Germline CDR1 reads SNHLY; CDR2 reads FYNNEI. This CDR3 region has 13 residues. Trimming took 6 bases from V and 4 from J, leaving 12 bases between them. The CDR3 DNA is TGTGCCAGCAGCACATCGATCCGAGAGACCCAGTACTTC. It specifies CASSTSIRETQYF.

The chain couples TRBV30 to TRBJ1-1; D is unresolved. In germline, CDR1 is GTSNPN, CDR2 SVGIG (reference sequence). This CDR3 comprises 15 residues. V was clipped by 3 bases and J by 0 bases, with 14 bases between them. In DNA, the CDR3 is TGTGCCTGGAGCGAACGGTGGCGGATGAACACTGAAGCTTTCTTT. Encoded protein: CAWSERWRMNTEAFF.

This clone was observed a few times. Other nucleotide sequences in the sample specify the same CDR3. J is TRBJ2-7 and V is TRBV5-1; 7 bases are a match to TRBD1. The length of the CDR3 is 15 residues. J lost 3 bases, V lost 0 bases, and 6 bases had no gene match. Germline-derived CDR1 and CDR2 are SGHRS and YFSETQ. The CDR3 coding sequence is TGCGCCAGCAGCTTGGTGGCAGGGGGTCTCTACGAGCAGTACTTC. Amino acids: CASSLVAGGLYEQYF.

The gene calls are TRBV29-1 and TRBJ1-1; the D gene is possibly TRBD1 (5 bases). CDR1 and CDR2 (germline): SQVTM, ANQGSEA. The V and J ends lost 3 bases and 3 bases respectively, with 11 bases between them. The CDR3 length is 13 residues. CDR3 sequence: CSVDRGTDTEAFF. The CDR3, as DNA: TGCAGCGTTGACAGAGGGACGGACACTGAAGCTTTCTTT. Full variable domain (outside the CDR3, taken from reference TRBV29-1 and TRBJ1-1): SAVISQKPSRDICQRGTSLTIQCQVDSQVTMMFWYRQQPGQSLTLIATANQGSEATYESGFVIDKFPISRPNLTFSTLTVSNMSPEDSSIYLCSVDRGTDTEAFFGQGTRLTVV.

The chain joins TRBV29-1 to TRBJ2-7; no clear D. V was shortened by 5 bases and J by 4 bases, with 9 bases between the two germline ends. CDR3 length equals 11 residues. Germline values: CDR1 SQVTM, CDR2 ANQGSEA. CDR3 residues: CSVLTLYEQYF. The CDR3, as DNA: TGCAGCGTTCTGACCCTATACGAGCAGTACTTC.

V gene TRBV2 combines with J gene TRBJ2-5; no clear D. The V end was cut by 5 bases, the J end by 5 bases, with 9 bases between. CDR3 size: 12 residues. From germline, CDR1 is SNHLY and CDR2 FYNNEI. CDR3 amino acids: CASSPAGETQYF. Written as DNA, the CDR3 is TGTGCCAGCAGTCCCGCCGGGGAGACCCAGTACTTC.

The chain recombines TRBV30 with TRBJ2-3; D is unclear. V lost 0 bases to trimming and J lost 0 bases, with 7 bases between them. CDR3 length: 14 amino acids. The germline CDR1 and CDR2 sequences are GTSNPN and SVGIG (reference sequence). The CDR3 protein is CAWSVHGSTDTQYF. As DNA, the CDR3 is TGTGCCTGGAGTGTACACGGGAGCACAGATACGCAGTATTTT.

The chain carries TRBV5-6 and TRBJ1-5; D is uncertain. Trimming removed 0 bases from V and 0 bases from J, with 4 bases in between. Germline lookup yields CDR1 SGHDT and CDR2 YYEEEE. This CDR3 has 14 residues. The CDR3 DNA follows: TGTGCCAGCAGCTTGGATGCTAGCAATCAGCCCCAGCATTTT. Protein product: CASSLDASNQPQHF.